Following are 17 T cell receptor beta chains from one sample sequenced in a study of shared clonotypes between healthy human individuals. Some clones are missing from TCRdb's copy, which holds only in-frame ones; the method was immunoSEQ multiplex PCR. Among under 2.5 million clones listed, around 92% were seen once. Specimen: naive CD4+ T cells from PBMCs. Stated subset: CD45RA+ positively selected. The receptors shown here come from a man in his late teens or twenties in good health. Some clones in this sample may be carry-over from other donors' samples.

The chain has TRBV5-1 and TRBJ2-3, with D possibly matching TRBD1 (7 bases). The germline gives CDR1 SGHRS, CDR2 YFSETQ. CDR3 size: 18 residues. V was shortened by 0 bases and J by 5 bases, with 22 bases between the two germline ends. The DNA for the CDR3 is TGCGCCAGCAGCTTGGTCGGTGAGGTCAGGGGGGCTAGAGATACGCAGTATTTT. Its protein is CASSLVGEVRGARDTQYF.

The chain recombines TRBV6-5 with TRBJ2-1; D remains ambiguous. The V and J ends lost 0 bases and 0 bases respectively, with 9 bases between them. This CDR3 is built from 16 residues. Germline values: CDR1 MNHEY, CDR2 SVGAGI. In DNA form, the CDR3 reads TGTGCCAGCAGTTACTCGACGGCAGGCTCCTACAATGAGCAGTTCTTC. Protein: CASSYSTAGSYNEQFF.

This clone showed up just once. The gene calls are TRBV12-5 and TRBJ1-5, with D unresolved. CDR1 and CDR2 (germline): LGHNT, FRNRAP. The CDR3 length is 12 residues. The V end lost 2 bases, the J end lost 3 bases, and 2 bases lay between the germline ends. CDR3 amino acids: CASGLTNQPQHF. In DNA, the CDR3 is TGTGCTAGTGGTTTGACCAATCAGCCCCAGCATTTT.

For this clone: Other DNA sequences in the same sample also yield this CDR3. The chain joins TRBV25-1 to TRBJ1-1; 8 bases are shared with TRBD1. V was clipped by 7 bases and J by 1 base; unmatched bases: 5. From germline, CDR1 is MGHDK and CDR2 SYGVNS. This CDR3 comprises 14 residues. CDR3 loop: CASTRTGTNTEAFF. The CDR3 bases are TGTGCCAGCACCCGGACAGGGACGAACACTGAAGCTTTCTTT.

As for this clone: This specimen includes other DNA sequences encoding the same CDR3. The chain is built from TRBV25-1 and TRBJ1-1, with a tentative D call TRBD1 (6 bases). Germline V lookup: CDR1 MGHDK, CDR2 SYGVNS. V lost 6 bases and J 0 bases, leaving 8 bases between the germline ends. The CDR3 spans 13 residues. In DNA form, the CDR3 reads TGTGCCAGCAGGGGGGGCTTGAACACTGAAGCTTTCTTT. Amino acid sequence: CASRGGLNTEAFF. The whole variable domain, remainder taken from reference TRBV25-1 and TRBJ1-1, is EADIYQTPRYLVIGTGKKITLECSQTMGHDKMYWYQQDPGMELHLIHYSYGVNSTEKGDLSSESTVSRIRTEHFPLTLESARPSHTSQYLCASRGGLNTEAFFGQGTRLTVV.

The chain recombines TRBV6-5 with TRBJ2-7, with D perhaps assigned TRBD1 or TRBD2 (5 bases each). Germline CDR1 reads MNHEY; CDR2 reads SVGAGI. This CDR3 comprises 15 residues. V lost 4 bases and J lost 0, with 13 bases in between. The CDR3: CASSSHGTASYEQYF. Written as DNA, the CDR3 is TGTGCCAGCAGTTCTCACGGGACCGCCTCCTACGAGCAGTACTTC.

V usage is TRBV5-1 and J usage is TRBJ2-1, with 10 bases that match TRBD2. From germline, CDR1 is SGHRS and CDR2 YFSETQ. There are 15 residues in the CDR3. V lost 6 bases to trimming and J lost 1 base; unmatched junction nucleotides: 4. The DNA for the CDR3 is TGCGCCAGCATTCAGACTAGCGGGTCCTACAATGAGCAGTTCTTC. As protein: CASIQTSGSYNEQFF.

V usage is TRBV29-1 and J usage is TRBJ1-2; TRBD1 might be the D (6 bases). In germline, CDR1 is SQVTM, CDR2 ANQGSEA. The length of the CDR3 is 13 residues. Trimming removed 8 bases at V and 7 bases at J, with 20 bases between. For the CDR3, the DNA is TGCAGCTCTCGGGGTGCTGGGGGCTCTGGCTACACCTTC. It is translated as CSSRGAGGSGYTF.

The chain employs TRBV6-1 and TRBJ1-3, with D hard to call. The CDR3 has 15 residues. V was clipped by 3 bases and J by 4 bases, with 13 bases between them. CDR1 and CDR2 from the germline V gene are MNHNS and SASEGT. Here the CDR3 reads CASSDQVLGGNTIYF. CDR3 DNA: TGTGCCAGCAGTGACCAAGTCCTGGGAGGAAACACCATATATTTT.

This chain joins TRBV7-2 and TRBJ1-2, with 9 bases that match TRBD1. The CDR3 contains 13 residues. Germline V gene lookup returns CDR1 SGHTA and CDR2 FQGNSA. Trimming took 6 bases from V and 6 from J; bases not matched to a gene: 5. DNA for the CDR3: TGTGCCAGCAGGTCGGACAGGGGCGATGGCTACACCTTC. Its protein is CASRSDRGDGYTF.

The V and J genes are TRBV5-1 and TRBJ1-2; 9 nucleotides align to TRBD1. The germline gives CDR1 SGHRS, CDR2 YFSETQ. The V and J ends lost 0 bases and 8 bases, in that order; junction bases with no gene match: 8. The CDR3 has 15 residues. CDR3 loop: CASSLDRDRVSGYTF. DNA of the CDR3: TGCGCCAGCAGCTTGGACCGGGACAGGGTTAGCGGCTACACCTTC.

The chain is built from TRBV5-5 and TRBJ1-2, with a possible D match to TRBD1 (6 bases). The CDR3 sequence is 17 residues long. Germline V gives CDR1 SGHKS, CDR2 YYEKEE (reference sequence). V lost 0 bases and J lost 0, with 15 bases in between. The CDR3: CASSLGQARSANYGYTF. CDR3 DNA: TGTGCCAGCAGCTTGGGACAGGCCCGTTCAGCTAACTATGGCTACACCTTC.

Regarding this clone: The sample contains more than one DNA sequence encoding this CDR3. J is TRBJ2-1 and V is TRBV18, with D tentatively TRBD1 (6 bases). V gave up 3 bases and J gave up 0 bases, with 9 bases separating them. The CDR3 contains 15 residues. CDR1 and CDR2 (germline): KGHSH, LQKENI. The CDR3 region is CASSPTGSSYNEQFF. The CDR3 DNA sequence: TGTGCCAGCTCACCTACAGGGAGCTCCTACAATGAGCAGTTCTTC.

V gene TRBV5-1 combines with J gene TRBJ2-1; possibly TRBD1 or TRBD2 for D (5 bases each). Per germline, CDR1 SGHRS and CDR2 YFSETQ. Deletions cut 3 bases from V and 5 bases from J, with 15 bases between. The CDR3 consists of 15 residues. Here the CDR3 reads CASSSGTVTNNEQFF. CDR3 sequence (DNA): TGCGCCAGCAGCTCCGGGACCGTCACCAACAATGAGCAGTTCTTC.

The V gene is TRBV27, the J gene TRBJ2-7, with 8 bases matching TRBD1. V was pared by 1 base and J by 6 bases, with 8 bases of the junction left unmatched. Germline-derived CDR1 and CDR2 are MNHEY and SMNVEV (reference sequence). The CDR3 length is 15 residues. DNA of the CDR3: TGTGCCAGCAGTTTATACATTCAGGGGGCAAGCGAGCAGTACTTC. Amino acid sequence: CASSLYIQGASEQYF.

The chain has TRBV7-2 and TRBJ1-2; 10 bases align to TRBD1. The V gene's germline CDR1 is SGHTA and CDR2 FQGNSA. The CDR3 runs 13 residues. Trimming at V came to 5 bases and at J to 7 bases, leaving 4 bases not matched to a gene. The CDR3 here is CASSTTGGVGYTF. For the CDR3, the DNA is TGTGCCAGCAGCACGACAGGGGGCGTTGGCTACACCTTC.

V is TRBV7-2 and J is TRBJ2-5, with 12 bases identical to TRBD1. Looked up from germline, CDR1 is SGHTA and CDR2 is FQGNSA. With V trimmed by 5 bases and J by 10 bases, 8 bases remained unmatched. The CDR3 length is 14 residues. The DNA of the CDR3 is TGTGCCAGCAGCCCGGGACAGGGGGCTCTAGACCAGTACTTC. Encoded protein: CASSPGQGALDQYF.